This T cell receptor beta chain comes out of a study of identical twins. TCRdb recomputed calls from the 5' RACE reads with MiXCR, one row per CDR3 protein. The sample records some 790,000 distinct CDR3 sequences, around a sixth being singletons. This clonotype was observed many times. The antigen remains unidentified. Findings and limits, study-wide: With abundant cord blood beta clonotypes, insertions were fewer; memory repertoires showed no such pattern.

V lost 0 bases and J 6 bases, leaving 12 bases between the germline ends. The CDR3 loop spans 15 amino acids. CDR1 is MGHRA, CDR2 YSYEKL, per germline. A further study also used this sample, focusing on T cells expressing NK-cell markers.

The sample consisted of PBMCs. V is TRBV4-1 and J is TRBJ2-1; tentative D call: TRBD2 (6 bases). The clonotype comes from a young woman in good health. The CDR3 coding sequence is TGCGCCAGCAGCCAAGATTTCTCCGGGGGCAATGAGCAGTTCTTC. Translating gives CASSQDFSGGNEQFF.